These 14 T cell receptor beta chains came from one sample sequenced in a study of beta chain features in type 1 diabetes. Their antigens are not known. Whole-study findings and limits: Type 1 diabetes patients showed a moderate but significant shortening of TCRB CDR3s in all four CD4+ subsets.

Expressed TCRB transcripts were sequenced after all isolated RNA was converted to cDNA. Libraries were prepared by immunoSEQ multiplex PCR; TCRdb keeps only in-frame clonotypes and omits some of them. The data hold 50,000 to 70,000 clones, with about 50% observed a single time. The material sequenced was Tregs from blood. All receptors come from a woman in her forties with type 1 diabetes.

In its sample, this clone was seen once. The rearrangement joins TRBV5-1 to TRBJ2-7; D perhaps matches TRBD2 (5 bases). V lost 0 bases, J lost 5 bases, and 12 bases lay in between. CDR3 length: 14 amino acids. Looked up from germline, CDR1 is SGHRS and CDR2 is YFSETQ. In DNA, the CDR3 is TGCGCCAGCAGCTTGGGTACCCCCGGGGACGAGCAGTACTTC. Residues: CASSLGTPGDEQYF.

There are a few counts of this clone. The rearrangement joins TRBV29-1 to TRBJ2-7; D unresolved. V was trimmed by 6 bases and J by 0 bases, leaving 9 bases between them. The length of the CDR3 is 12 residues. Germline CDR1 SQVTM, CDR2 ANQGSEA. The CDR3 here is CSVTRSSYEQYF. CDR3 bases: TGCAGCGTCACCAGAAGCTCCTACGAGCAGTACTTC.

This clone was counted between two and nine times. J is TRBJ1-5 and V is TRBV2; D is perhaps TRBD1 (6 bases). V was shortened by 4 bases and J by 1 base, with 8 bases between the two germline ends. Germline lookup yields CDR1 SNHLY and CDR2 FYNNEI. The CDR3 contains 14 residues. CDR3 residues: CASSAQGSNQPQHF. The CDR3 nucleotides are TGTGCCAGCAGTGCGCAGGGGAGCAATCAGCCCCAGCATTTT.

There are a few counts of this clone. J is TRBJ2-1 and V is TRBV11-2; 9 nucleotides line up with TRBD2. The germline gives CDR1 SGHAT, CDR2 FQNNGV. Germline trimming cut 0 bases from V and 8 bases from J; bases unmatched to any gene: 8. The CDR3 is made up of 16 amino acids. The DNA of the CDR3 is TGTGCCAGCAGCTTAGACCAAGCGGGGGGCGGGGATGAGCAGTTCTTC. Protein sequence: CASSLDQAGGGDEQFF.

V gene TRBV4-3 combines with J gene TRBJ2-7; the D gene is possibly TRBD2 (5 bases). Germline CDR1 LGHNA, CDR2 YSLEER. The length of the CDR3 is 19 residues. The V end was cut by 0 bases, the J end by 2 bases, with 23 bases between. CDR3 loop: CASSQDVVVEGGLAYEQYF. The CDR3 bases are TGCGCCAGCAGCCAAGATGTCGTAGTCGAGGGTGGACTGGCCTACGAGCAGTACTTC.

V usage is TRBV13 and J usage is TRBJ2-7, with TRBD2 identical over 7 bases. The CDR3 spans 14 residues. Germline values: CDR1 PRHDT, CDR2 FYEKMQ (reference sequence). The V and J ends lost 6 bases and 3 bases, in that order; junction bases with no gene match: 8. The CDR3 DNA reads TGTGCCAGCAGGGAGGGCGGGAGAGGCTACGAGCAGTACTTC. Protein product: CASREGGRGYEQYF.

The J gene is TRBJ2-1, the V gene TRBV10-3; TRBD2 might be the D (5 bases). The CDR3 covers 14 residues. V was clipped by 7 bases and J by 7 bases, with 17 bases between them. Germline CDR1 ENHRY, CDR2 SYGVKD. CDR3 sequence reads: CAINGGSPGNEQFF. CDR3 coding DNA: TGTGCCATCAACGGCGGGTCCCCTGGAAATGAGCAGTTCTTC.

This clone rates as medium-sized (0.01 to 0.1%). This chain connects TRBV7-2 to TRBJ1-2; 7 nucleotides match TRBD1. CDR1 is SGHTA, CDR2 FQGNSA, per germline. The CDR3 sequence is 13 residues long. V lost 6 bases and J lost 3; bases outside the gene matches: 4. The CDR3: CASSPGQDYGYTF. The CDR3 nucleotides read TGTGCCAGCAGTCCCGGACAGGACTATGGCTACACCTTC.

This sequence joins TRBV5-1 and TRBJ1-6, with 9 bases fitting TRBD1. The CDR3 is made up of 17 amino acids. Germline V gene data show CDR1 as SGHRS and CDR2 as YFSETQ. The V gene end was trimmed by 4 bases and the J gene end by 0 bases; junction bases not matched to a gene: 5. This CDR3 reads CASSGGTGLSYNSPLHF. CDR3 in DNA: TGCGCCAGCAGCGGCGGGACAGGGCTCTCCTATAATTCACCCCTCCACTTT.

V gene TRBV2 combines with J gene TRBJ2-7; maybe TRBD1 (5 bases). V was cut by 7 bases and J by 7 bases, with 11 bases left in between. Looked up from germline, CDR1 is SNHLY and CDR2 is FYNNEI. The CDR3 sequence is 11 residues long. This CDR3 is CASKQVFEQYF. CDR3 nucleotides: TGTGCCAGCAAACAGGTTTTTGAGCAGTACTTC. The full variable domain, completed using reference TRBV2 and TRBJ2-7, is EPEVTQTPSHQVTQMGQEVILRCVPISNHLYFYWYRQILGQKVEFLVSFYNNEISEKSEIFDDQFSVERPDGSNFTLKIRSTKLEDSAMYFCASKQVFEQYFGPGTRLTVT.

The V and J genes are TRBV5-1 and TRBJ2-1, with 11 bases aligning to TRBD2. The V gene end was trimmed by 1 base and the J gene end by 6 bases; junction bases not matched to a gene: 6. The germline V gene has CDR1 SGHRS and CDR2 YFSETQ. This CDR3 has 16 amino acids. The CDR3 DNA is TGCGCCAGCAGCTTGAGTCGGCTAGCGGGAGGCAATGAGCAGTTCTTC. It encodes CASSLSRLAGGNEQFF.

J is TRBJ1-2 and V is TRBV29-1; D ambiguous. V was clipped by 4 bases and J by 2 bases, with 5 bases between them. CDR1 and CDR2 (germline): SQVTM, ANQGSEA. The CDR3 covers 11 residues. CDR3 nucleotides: TGCAGCGTTGCCCAAAACTATGGCTACACCTTC. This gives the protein CSVAQNYGYTF.

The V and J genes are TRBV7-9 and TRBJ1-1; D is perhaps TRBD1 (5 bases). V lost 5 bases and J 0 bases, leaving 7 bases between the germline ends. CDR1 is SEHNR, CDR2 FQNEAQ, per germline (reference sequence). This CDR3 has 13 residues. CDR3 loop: CASSPQVNTEAFF. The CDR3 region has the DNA TGTGCCAGCAGCCCACAGGTGAACACTGAAGCTTTCTTT.

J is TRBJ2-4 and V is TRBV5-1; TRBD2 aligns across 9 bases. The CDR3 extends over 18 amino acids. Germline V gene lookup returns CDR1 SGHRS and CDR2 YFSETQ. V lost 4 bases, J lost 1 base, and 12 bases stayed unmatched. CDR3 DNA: TGCGCCAGCAGCCCGGGACTAGCCTACGGAGGCGCCAAAAACATTCAGTACTTC. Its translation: CASSPGLAYGGAKNIQYF.